This T cell receptor (beta chain) was obtained from a study of cytotoxic CD8 clonotypes in ibrutinib-treated CLL. Study-level information: Responses: approximately 25 partial, 2 complete; after median approximately 67 months, about 15 stayed remitted, 12 progressed. Regarding the study as a whole: Pretreatment clonality was elevated relative to age-matched healthy donors and paralleled circulating CD8+ T-cell counts.

Frozen PBMC stocks contributed roughly 2.1 micrograms of genomic DNA to the TCR beta libraries. Data came from immunoSEQ multiplex PCR; TCRdb stores just in-frame clones and leaves some out. This sample has a few hundred thousand clones, with about three quarters found just once. Worth noting for this clone: The antigen is unknown.

This clonotype originated in a human donor with chronic lymphocytic leukemia. The sample was PBMCs, taken after 24 months of ibrutinib treatment.

CDR3 residues: CAILDTQYF. CDR3 in DNA: TGCGCCATCCTAGATACGCAGTATTTT. The chain carries TRBV4-3 and TRBJ2-3; D is unclear. Trimming removed 10 bases from V and 5 bases from J, with 4 bases in between. CDR3 length: 9 amino acids. Germline CDR1 LGHNA, CDR2 YSLEER.